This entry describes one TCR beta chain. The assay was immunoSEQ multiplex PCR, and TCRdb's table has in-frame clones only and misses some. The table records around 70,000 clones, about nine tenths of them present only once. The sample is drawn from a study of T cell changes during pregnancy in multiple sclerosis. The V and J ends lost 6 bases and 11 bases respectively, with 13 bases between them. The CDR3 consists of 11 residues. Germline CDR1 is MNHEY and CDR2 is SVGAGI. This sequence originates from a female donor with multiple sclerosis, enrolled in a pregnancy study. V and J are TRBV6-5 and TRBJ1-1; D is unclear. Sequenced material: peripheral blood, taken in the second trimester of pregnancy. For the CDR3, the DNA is TGTGCCAGCAGCCCTCCTGGCGGGGCTTTCTTT. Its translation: CASSPPGGAFF.